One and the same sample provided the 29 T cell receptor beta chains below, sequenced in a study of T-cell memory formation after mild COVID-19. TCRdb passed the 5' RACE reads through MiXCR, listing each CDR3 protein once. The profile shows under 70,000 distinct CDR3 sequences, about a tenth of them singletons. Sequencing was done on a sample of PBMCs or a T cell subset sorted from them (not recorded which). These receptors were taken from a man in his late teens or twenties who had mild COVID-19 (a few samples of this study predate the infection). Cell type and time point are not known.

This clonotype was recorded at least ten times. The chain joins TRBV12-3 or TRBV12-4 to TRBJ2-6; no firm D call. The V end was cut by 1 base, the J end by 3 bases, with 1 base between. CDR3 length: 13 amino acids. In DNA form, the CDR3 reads TGTGCCAGCAGTTTAGGTGGGGCCAACGTCCTGACTTTC. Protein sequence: CASSLGGANVLTF.

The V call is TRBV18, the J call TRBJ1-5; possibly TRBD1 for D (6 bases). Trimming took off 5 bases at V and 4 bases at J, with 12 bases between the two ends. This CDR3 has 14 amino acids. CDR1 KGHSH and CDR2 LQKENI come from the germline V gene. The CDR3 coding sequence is TGTGCCAGCTCATCCGCGGACAGAAATCAGCCCCAGCATTTT. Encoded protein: CASSSADRNQPQHF. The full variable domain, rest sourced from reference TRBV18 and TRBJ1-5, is NAGVMQNPRHLVRRRGQEARLRCSPMKGHSHVYWYRQLPEEGLKFMVYLQKENIIDESGMPKERFSAEFPKEGPSILRIQQVVRGDSAAYFCASSSADRNQPQHFGDGTRLSIL.

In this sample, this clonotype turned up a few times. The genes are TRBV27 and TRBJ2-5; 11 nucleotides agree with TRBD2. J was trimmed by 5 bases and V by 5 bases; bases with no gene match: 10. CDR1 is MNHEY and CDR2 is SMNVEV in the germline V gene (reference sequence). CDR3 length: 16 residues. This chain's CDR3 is CASSLGSSGGRETQYF. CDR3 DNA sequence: TGTGCCAGCAGTCTCGGGTCTAGCGGGGGGCGGGAGACCCAGTACTTC.

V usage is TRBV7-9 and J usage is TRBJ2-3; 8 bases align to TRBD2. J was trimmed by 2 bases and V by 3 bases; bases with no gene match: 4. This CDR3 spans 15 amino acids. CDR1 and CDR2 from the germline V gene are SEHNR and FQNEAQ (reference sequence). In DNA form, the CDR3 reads TGTGCCAGCAGCTTGCCGGGGGGGTCCACAGATACGCAGTATTTT. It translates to CASSLPGGSTDTQYF.

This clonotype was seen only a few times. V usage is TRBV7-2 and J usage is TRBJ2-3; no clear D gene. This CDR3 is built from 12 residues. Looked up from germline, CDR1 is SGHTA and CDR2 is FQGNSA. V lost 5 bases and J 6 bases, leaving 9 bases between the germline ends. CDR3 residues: CASSVYSDTQYF. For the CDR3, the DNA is TGTGCCAGCAGCGTCTATTCGGATACGCAGTATTTT.

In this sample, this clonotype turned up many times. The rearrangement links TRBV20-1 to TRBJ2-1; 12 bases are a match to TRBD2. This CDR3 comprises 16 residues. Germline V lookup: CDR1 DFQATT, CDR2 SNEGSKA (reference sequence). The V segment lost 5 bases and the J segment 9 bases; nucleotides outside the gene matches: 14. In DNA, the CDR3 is TGCAGTGCTCGAGGTTACCGACTAGCGGGGGACGCTGAGCAGTTCTTC. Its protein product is CSARGYRLAGDAEQFF.

The CDR3 DNA follows: TGTGCCACCAGTACCGCCGGGGAGGTAGGGGGCGTAACCCCGAACACCGGGGAGCTGTTTTTT. As protein: CATSTAGEVGGVTPNTGELFF. The V call is TRBV15, the J call TRBJ2-2, with D tentatively TRBD1 (7 bases). Germline CDR1 reads LNHNV; CDR2 reads YYDKDF (reference sequence). Between the trimmed V and J ends, which lost 6 bases and 0 bases, there was a span of 29 bases. This CDR3 comprises 21 residues.

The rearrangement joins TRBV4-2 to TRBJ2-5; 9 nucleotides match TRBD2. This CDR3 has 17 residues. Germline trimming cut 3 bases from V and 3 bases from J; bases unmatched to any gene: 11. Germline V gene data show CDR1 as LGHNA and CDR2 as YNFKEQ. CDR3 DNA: TGTGCCAGCAGCCATCCAAGGAATAGCGGGGGAGAAGAGACCCAGTACTTC. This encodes CASSHPRNSGGEETQYF.

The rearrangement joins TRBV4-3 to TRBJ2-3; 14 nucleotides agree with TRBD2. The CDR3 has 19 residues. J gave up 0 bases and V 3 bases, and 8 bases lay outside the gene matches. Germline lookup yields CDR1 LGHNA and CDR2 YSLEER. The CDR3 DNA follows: TGCGCCAGCAGCCACCGCACGGGACTAGCGGGGGAAAGCACAGATACGCAGTATTTT. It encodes CASSHRTGLAGESTDTQYF.

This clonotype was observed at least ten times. CDR3 protein: CASSKSSYNEQFF. The CDR3 DNA reads TGCGCCAGCAGTAAGAGCTCCTACAATGAGCAGTTCTTC. The chain carries TRBV5-1 and TRBJ2-1; no firm D call. The V and J ends lost 5 bases and 0 bases respectively, with 6 bases between them. Per germline, CDR1 SGHRS and CDR2 YFSETQ. The CDR3 extends over 13 amino acids.

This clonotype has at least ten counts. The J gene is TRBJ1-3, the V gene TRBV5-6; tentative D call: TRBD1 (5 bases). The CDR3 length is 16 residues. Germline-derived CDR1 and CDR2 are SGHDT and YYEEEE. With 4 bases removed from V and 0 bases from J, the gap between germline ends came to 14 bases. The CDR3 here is CASSVTGPTSGNTIYF. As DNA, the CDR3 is TGTGCCAGCAGCGTTACGGGACCGACCTCTGGAAACACCATATATTTT.

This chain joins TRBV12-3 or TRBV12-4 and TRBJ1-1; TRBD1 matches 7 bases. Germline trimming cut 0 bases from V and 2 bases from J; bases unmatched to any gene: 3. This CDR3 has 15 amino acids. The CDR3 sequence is CASSLADRDNTEAFF. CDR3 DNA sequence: TGTGCCAGCAGTTTAGCAGACAGGGATAACACTGAAGCTTTCTTT.

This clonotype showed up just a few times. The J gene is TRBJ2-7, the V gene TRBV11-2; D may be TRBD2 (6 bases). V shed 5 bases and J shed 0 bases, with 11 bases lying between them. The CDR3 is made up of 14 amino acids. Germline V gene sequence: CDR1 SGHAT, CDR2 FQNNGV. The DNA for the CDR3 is TGTGCCAGCAGCCCCAGACTAGACTCCTACGAGCAGTACTTC. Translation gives CASSPRLDSYEQYF.

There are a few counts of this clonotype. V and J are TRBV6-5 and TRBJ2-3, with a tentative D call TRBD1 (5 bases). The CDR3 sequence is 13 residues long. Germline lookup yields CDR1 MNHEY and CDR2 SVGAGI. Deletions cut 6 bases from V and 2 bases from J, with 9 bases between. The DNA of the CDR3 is TGTGCCAGCAGAGGGGCAGCCACAGATACGCAGTATTTT. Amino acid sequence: CASRGAATDTQYF.

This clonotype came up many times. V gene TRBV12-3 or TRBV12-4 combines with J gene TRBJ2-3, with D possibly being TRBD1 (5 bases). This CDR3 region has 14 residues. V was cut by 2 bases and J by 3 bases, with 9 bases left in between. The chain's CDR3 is CASSLRQGTDTQYF. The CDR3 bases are TGTGCCAGCAGTTTAAGGCAGGGAACAGATACGCAGTATTTT.

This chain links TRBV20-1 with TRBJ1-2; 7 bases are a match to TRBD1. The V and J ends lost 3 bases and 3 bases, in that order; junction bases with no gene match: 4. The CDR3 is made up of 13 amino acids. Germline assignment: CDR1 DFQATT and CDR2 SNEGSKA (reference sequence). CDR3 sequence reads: CSASPTGDYGYTF. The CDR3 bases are TGCAGTGCTAGCCCAACAGGGGACTATGGCTACACCTTC.

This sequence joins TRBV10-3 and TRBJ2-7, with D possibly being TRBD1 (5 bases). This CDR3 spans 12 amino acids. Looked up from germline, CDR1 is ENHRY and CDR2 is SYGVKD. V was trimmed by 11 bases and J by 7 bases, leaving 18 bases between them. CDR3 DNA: TGTGCCGTCTTAGGAAGGGGTGGAGAGCAGTACGTC. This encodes CAVLGRGGEQYV.

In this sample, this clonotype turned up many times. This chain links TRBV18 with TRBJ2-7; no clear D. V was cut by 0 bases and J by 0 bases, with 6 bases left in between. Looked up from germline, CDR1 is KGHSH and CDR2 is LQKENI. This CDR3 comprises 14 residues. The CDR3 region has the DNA TGTGCCAGCTCACCACCTTACACCTCCTACGAGCAGTACTTC. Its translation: CASSPPYTSYEQYF.

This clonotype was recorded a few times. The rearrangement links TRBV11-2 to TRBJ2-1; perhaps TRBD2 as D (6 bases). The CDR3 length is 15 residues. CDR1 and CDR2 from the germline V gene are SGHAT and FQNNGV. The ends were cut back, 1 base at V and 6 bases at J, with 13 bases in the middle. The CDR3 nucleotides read TGTGCCAGCAGCTTAGGGGCGGGGTTCATCAATGAGCAGTTCTTC. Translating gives CASSLGAGFINEQFF. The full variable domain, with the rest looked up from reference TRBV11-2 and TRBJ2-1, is EAGVAQSPRYKIIEKRQSVAFWCNPISGHATLYWYQQILGQGPKLLIQFQNNGVVDDSQLPKDRFSAERLKGVDSTLKIQPAKLEDSAVYLCASSLGAGFINEQFFGPGTRLTVL.

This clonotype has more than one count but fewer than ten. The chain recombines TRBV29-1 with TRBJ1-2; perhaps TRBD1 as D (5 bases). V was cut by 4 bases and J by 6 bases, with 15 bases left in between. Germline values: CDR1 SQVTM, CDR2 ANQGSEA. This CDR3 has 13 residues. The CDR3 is CSVGGASTDGYTF. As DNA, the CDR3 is TGCAGCGTTGGTGGGGCCTCGACGGATGGCTACACCTTC.

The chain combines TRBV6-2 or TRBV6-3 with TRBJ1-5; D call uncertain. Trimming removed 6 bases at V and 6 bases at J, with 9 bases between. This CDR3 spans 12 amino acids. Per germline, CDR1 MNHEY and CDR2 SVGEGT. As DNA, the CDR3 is TGTGCCAGCAGCCCGAGAACTCAGCCCCAGCATTTT. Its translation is CASSPRTQPQHF.

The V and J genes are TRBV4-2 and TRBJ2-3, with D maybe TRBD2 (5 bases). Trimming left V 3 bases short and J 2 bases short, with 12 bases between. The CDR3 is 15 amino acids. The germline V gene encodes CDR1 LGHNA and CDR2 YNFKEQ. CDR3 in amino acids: CASSHPGETTDTQYF. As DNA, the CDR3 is TGTGCCAGCAGCCACCCCGGGGAGACCACAGATACGCAGTATTTT.

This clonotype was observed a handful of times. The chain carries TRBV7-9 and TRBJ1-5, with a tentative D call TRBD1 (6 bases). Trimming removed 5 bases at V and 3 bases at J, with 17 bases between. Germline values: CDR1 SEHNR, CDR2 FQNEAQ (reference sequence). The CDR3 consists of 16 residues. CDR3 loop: CASSPGRGVNNQPQHF. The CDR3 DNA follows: TGTGCCAGCAGCCCCGGGAGGGGGGTCAACAATCAGCCCCAGCATTTT.

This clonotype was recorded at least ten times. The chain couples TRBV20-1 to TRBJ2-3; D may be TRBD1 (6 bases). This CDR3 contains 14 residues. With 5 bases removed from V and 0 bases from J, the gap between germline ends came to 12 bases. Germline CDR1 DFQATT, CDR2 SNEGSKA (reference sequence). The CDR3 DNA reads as TGCAGTGCTTCAGGGGCGGGTAGCACAGATACGCAGTATTTT. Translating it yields CSASGAGSTDTQYF.

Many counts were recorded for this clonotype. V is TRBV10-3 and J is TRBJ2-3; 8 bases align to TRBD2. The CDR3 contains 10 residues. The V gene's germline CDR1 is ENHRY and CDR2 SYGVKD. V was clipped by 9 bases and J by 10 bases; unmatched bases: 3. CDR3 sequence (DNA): TGTGCCATGGGGCGGGGGGCGCAGTATTTT. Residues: CAMGRGAQYF.

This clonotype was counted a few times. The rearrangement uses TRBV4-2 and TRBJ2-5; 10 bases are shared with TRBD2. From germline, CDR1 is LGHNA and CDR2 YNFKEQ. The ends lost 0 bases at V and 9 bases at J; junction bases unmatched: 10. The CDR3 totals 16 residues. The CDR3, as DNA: TGTGCCAGCAGCCAAGAGGTAGCGGGGGGCCTGGGGGCCCAGTACTTC. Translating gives CASSQEVAGGLGAQYF.

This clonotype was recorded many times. The CDR3 protein is CASSLGVAEAFF. The CDR3 region has the DNA TGTGCCAGTAGTTTAGGGGTGGCTGAAGCTTTCTTT. The V gene is TRBV19, the J gene TRBJ1-1; a weak D match, TRBD1 (5 bases). Trimming took 5 bases from V and 6 from J, leaving 10 bases between them. The germline V gene has CDR1 LNHDA and CDR2 SQIVND (reference sequence). CDR3 size: 12 residues.

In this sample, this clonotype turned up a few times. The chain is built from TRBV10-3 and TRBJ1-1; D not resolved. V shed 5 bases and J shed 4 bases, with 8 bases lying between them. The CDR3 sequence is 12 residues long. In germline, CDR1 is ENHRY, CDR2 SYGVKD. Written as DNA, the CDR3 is TGTGCCATCAGTAAGGTTGGCACTGAAGCTTTCTTT. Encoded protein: CAISKVGTEAFF.

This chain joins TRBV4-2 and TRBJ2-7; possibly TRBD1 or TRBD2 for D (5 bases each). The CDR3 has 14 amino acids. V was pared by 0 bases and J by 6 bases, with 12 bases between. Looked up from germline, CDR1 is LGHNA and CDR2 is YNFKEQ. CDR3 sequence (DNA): TGTGCCAGCAGCCAAGATCTCCGTGGGACCGAGCAGTACTTC. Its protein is CASSQDLRGTEQYF.